Listed below are T cell receptor beta chains from one sample, sequenced in a study of vaccination effects on CD4 cells after COVID-19. These receptors are not linked to any known antigen. Repertoires were generated with immunoSEQ multiplex PCR, while TCRdb's copy carries only in-frame clones and drops some. The sample yields roughly 63,000 clones, roughly 80% seen once. The sequences come from CD4+ T cells from PBMCs cultured with SARS-CoV-2 spike peptides, collected before COVID-19 vaccination. These TCRs come from a human donor who received a COVID-19 vaccine. CDR3s include the opening cysteine and the closing phenylalanine or tryptophan. Each record gives: clone size, V gene, D gene, J gene, CDR3 DNA, CDR3 protein. D genes are given only for firm matches. Clone size is stated in some rows and not others, as once, few, many or a class when expanded.

>NA|TRBV9|NA|TRBJ1-4
TGTGCCAGCAGCGTAGGTGGCGGACCGCCAAATGAAAAACTGTTTTTT
CASSVGGGPPNEKLFF
>NA|TRBV2|NA|TRBJ1-2
TGTGCCAGCTACTTTGGGGGGGGCTTTAACTATGGCTACACCTTC
CASYFGGGFNYGYTF
>NA|TRBV7-2|NA|TRBJ2-3
TGTGCCAGCAGCTTAGAGGGGCCAGATACGCAGTATTTT
CASSLEGPDTQYF
>few|TRBV4-1|TRBD2|TRBJ2-3
TGCGCCAGCAGCCAAGTGAGCGGGGGCACAGATACGCAGTATTTT
CASSQVSGGTDTQYF
>NA|TRBV19|NA|TRBJ2-5
TGTGCCAGTAGTTCAAACCAGGGATCCCAGACCCAGTACTTC
CASSSNQGSQTQYF
>NA|TRBV5-1|TRBD1|TRBJ1-4
TGCGCCAGCAGCTTGGATACAGGGGGCGTCAATGAAAAACTGTTTTTT
CASSLDTGGVNEKLFF
>NA|TRBV7-2|NA|TRBJ2-2
TGTGCCAGCCGGGGAGCCAGCGGGGAGCTGTTTTTT
CASRGASGELFF
>NA|TRBV7-2|NA|TRBJ1-6
TGTGCCAGCAGCTTGGATTCACCCCTCCACTTT
CASSLDSPLHF
>NA|TRBV15|NA|TRBJ1-1
TGTGCCACCACCCAGATTCCCCGCACTGAAGCTTTCTTT
CATTQIPRTEAFF
>NA|TRBV5-5|NA|TRBJ2-2
TGTGCCAGCAGCTTGGGGGGGCGTCGGTCCACCGGGGAGCTGTTTTTT
CASSLGGRRSTGELFF
>NA|TRBV6-2/TRBV6-3|TRBD2|TRBJ2-5
TGTGCCAGCAGTACCCCGGTGGTAGCGGGGGGGCCTAAAGAGACCCAGTACTTC
CASSTPVVAGGPKETQYF
>NA|TRBV7-3|NA|TRBJ1-1
TGTGCCAGCAGCCCCCCGGGGACCACTGAAGCTTTCTTT
CASSPPGTTEAFF
>NA|TRBV4-1|NA|TRBJ2-5
TGCGCCAGCAGCCAAGATATGTCCCCAGGCGGGACCCAGTACTTC
CASSQDMSPGGTQYF
>NA|TRBV7-9|NA|TRBJ2-3
TGTGCCAGCAGCTTAAGGGCAGGGGAGGCAGATACGCAGTATTTT
CASSLRAGEADTQYF
>NA|TRBV10-3|TRBD1|TRBJ2-5
TGTGCCATCAGTGAGTCGACAGGGGCCGGGGAGACCCAGTACTTC
CAISESTGAGETQYF
>once|TRBV12-3/TRBV12-4|NA|TRBJ1-5
TGTGCCAGCAGTTTGGGGACCAATCAGCCCCAGCATTTT
CASSLGTNQPQHF
>NA|TRBV6-5|TRBD1|TRBJ1-5
TGTGCCAGCAGAGCTACAGGGGGCAACCAGCCCCAGCATTTT
CASRATGGNQPQHF